A single sample is the source of the 32 T cell receptor beta chains below, sequenced in a study of blood T cell repertoires in COVID-19. Produced via immunoSEQ multiplex PCR; TCRdb's table is partial and in-frame only. The table lists roughly 200,000 clones, 80% to 90% of them singletons. The sequenced sample was peripheral blood. These receptor sequences come from a man between 60 and 75 years old with acute or convalescent COVID-19.

This chain uses TRBV5-1 with TRBJ2-1; D remains ambiguous. This CDR3 spans 13 amino acids. Trimming shortened V by 0 bases and J by 8 bases, and 9 bases separated the two germline ends. Germline assignment: CDR1 SGHRS and CDR2 YFSETQ. CDR3 bases: TGCGCCAGCAGCTTGGGGCCACCCGATGAGCAGTTCTTC. It codes for CASSLGPPDEQFF.

This chain connects TRBV4-1 to TRBJ2-7; D may be TRBD2 (5 bases). The CDR3 totals 15 residues. The V gene's germline CDR1 is MGHRA and CDR2 YSYEKL. V was pared by 0 bases and J by 0 bases, with 9 bases between. The CDR3 region has the DNA TGCGCCAGCAGCCAAGAGGGAGACAACTCCTACGAGCAGTACTTC. Translated: CASSQEGDNSYEQYF.

The table lists this clone with a count of one. The chain combines TRBV19 with TRBJ1-2, with 8 bases aligning to TRBD1. The CDR3 is 19 amino acids. The trim removed 0 bases at V and 3 bases at J, leaving 15 bases unmatched. Germline lookup yields CDR1 LNHDA and CDR2 SQIVND (reference sequence). DNA of the CDR3: TGTGCCAGTAGTATAGAACCCGGACAGGGAAGGTTACTTGACTATGGCTACACCTTC. This gives the protein CASSIEPGQGRLLDYGYTF.

This chain connects TRBV15 to TRBJ2-3; 14 bases line up with TRBD2. V lost 1 base and J lost 1; bases outside the gene matches: 7. CDR3 length: 19 amino acids. Germline CDR1 and CDR2: LNHNV and YYDKDF (reference sequence). The CDR3 DNA reads as TGTGCCACCAGCAGAGCGGGACTAGCGGGAGTGTTCGGCACAGATACGCAGTATTTT. It yields the protein CATSRAGLAGVFGTDTQYF.

The chain couples TRBV10-3 to TRBJ2-7; D is perhaps TRBD2 (6 bases). The CDR3 is made up of 12 amino acids. Germline loops: CDR1 ENHRY, CDR2 SYGVKD. The V end was cut by 11 bases, the J end by 0 bases, with 11 bases between. The CDR3 sequence: CAVGRDSYEQYF. CDR3 coding DNA: TGTGCCGTGGGGCGGGACTCCTACGAGCAGTACTTC.

The J gene is TRBJ1-3, the V gene TRBV9; D not certain. The V and J ends lost 3 bases and 0 bases respectively, with 7 bases between them. This CDR3 is built from 14 residues. Germline assignment: CDR1 SGDLS and CDR2 YYNGEE. CDR3 loop: CASSEESSGNTIYF. The CDR3 DNA is TGTGCCAGCAGCGAGGAGAGCTCTGGAAACACCATATATTTT.

The genes are TRBV11-2 and TRBJ2-2; 7 bases map to TRBD1. Germline V gives CDR1 SGHAT, CDR2 FQNNGV. CDR3 length: 16 residues. The V segment lost 5 bases and the J segment 6 bases; nucleotides outside the gene matches: 12. DNA of the CDR3: TGTGCCAGCAGCCCAAGAAGGGACAGCATGGCCGGGGAGCTGTTTTTT. It encodes CASSPRRDSMAGELFF.

The rearrangement links TRBV9 to TRBJ2-1; the match to TRBD2 covers 9 bases. The CDR3 runs to 15 residues. Germline V gene sequence: CDR1 SGDLS, CDR2 YYNGEE. Trimming removed 4 bases from V and 7 bases from J; junction bases left unmatched: 9. CDR3 bases: TGTGCCAGCAGCCCTCGAGGTAGCGGGAGAAATGAGCAGTTCTTC. This codes for CASSPRGSGRNEQFF.

V is TRBV7-9 and J is TRBJ1-5; D is unresolved. Germline V gene lookup returns CDR1 SEHNR and CDR2 FQNEAQ (reference sequence). The V end lost 1 base, the J end lost 2 bases, and 9 bases lay between the germline ends. The CDR3 is 15 residues long. CDR3 bases: TGTGCCAGCAGCTTAGGAGGGATAGGCAATCAGCCCCAGCATTTT. Its protein is CASSLGGIGNQPQHF.

The chain links TRBV18 to TRBJ2-3; TRBD2 matches 11 bases. Germline V gives CDR1 KGHSH, CDR2 LQKENI. V was pared by 8 bases and J by 2 bases, with 18 bases of the junction left unmatched. This CDR3 has 19 residues. CDR3 bases: TGTGCCAGCCCATCCAAGGGACTAGCGGTGGCGGGGCACACAGATACGCAGTATTTT. It is translated as CASPSKGLAVAGHTDTQYF.

The gene calls are TRBV5-1 and TRBJ2-5; D is unclear. The V gene's germline CDR1 is SGHRS and CDR2 YFSETQ. This CDR3 comprises 14 residues. Trimming cost V 2 bases and J 0 bases, with 8 bases left between them. The chain's CDR3 is CASSLQTYQETQYF. The CDR3 bases are TGCGCCAGCAGCTTACAAACGTACCAAGAGACCCAGTACTTC.

V usage is TRBV6-2 or TRBV6-3 and J usage is TRBJ2-7; TRBD2 matches at 10 bases. The CDR3 has 18 residues. The germline CDR1 and CDR2 sequences are MNHEY and SVGEGT. The trim removed 2 bases at V and 3 bases at J, leaving 13 bases unmatched. In DNA, the CDR3 is TGTGCCAGCAGTTACGATCTGAAGCGAGCGGGAGGGGTCTACGAGCAGTACTTC. This gives the protein CASSYDLKRAGGVYEQYF.

The V gene is TRBV7-2, the J gene TRBJ2-2, with D possibly matching TRBD1 (6 bases). The CDR3 covers 16 residues. Trimming pared 1 base from V and 4 bases from J, leaving 13 bases between. The germline V gene encodes CDR1 SGHTA and CDR2 FQGNSA. In DNA form, the CDR3 reads TGTGCCAGCAGCTTAGGGGGGCCGCCGGGCACCGGGGAGCTGTTTTTT. This gives the protein CASSLGGPPGTGELFF.

The CDR3 DNA follows: TGCGCCAGCAGTCAGGCGGGGGGCGGCGAATATGGCTACACCTTC. Protein: CASSQAGGGEYGYTF. The J gene is TRBJ1-2, the V gene TRBV23-1, with a weak D call TRBD1 (6 bases). TRBV23-1 is given ORF status, its function remaining uncertain. V shed 3 bases and J shed 5 bases, with 16 bases lying between them. This CDR3 is built from 15 residues.

J is TRBJ2-7 and V is TRBV19; tentative D call: TRBD1 (5 bases). Trimming pared 0 bases from V and 1 base from J, leaving 13 bases between. Germline lookup yields CDR1 LNHDA and CDR2 SQIVND (reference sequence). CDR3 length: 16 residues. CDR3 amino acids: CASSIDGAGPSYEQYF. CDR3 DNA sequence: TGTGCCAGTAGTATAGATGGCGCAGGGCCTTCCTACGAGCAGTACTTC.

The chain recombines TRBV3-1 (or the pseudogene TRBV3-2) with TRBJ1-5; 8 positions agree with TRBD1. The trim removed 4 bases at V and 1 base at J, leaving 3 bases unmatched. Looked up from germline, CDR1 is LGHDT and CDR2 is YNNKEL (reference sequence). This CDR3 comprises 15 residues. CDR3 in amino acids: CASSPGGASNQPQHF. CDR3 in DNA: TGTGCCAGCAGCCCAGGGGGCGCGAGCAATCAGCCCCAGCATTTT.

The V and J genes are TRBV7-2 and TRBJ2-7; possible D gene TRBD1, 6 bases. The ends were cut back, 1 base at V and 0 bases at J, with 10 bases in the middle. Germline-derived CDR1 and CDR2 are SGHTA and FQGNSA. The CDR3 contains 15 residues. CDR3 sequence reads: CASSLGGTSSYEQYF. CDR3 nucleotide sequence: TGTGCCAGCAGCTTAGGTGGGACAAGCTCCTACGAGCAGTACTTC.

The chain recombines TRBV7-2 with TRBJ2-7, with D perhaps matching TRBD1 (5 bases). Germline V gene data show CDR1 as SGHTA and CDR2 as FQGNSA. V lost 4 bases and J 0 bases, leaving 10 bases between the germline ends. The CDR3 has 14 amino acids. CDR3 sequence reads: CASSSQGLSYEQYF. The CDR3 region has the DNA TGTGCCAGCAGCTCCCAGGGCCTCTCCTACGAGCAGTACTTC.

This clone has a single count. The chain uses TRBV4-3 and TRBJ1-5, with TRBD1 as a possible D gene (5 bases). The CDR3 loop spans 15 amino acids. In germline, CDR1 is LGHNA, CDR2 YSLEER. V dropped 3 bases and J dropped 0 bases, with 9 bases sitting between them. CDR3 DNA: TGCGCCAGCAGCCAGGGGCTAGGTAGCAATCAGCCCCAGCATTTT. This translates into CASSQGLGSNQPQHF.

The rearrangement links TRBV28 to TRBJ1-5, with D maybe TRBD1 (5 bases). CDR3 size: 13 residues. V lost 2 bases, J lost 9 bases, and 11 bases lay in between. Germline V gene lookup returns CDR1 MDHEN and CDR2 SYDVKM. In DNA form, the CDR3 reads TGTGCCAGCAGTTTAACAGGCTGGTCGCCCCAGCATTTT. Protein: CASSLTGWSPQHF.

The chain combines TRBV19 with TRBJ1-1; no clear D gene. Trimming cost V 7 bases and J 1 base, with 4 bases left between them. Germline CDR1 is LNHDA and CDR2 is SQIVND (reference sequence). CDR3 length equals 11 residues. Here the CDR3 DNA reads TGTGCCAGTACCGGGAACACTGAAGCTTTCTTT. It translates to CASTGNTEAFF.

The chain joins TRBV6-6 to TRBJ2-7; TRBD2 matches 9 bases. CDR1 and CDR2 from the germline V gene are MNHNY and SVGAGI (reference sequence). CDR3 length: 14 residues. Trimming at V came to 5 bases and at J to 2 bases, leaving 4 bases not matched to a gene. This CDR3 is CASSGTSLTYEQYF. CDR3 DNA: TGTGCCAGCAGTGGGACTAGCCTTACCTACGAGCAGTACTTC.

The V and J genes are TRBV6-2 or TRBV6-3 and TRBJ2-7; D is perhaps TRBD1 (6 bases). The ends were cut back, 4 bases at V and 9 bases at J, with 19 bases in the middle. The CDR3 length is 14 residues. Germline loops: CDR1 MNHEY, CDR2 SVGEGT. The CDR3 DNA reads TGTGCCAGCAGTTTATCGGACAGACGCGGCGGGCAGTACTTC. Residues: CASSLSDRRGGQYF.

The rearrangement uses TRBV7-2 and TRBJ2-2, with TRBD2 matching 8 bases. The CDR3 is 16 amino acids. CDR1 is SGHTA and CDR2 is FQGNSA in the germline V gene. The V gene end was trimmed by 4 bases and the J gene end by 0 bases; junction bases not matched to a gene: 4. The CDR3 coding sequence is TGTGCCAGCAGCTCCTATAGCGGGGCGAACACCGGGGAGCTGTTTTTT. Residues: CASSSYSGANTGELFF. The whole variable domain, remainder taken from reference TRBV7-2 and TRBJ2-2, is GAGVSQSPSNKVTEKGKDVELRCDPISGHTALYWYRQSLGQGLEFLIYFQGNSAPDKSGLPSDRFSAERTGGSVSTLTIQRTQQEDSAVYLCASSSYSGANTGELFFGEGSRLTVL.

The chain employs TRBV19 and TRBJ2-3; 8 nucleotides match TRBD1. The CDR3 covers 15 residues. Germline V gene data show CDR1 as LNHDA and CDR2 as SQIVND (reference sequence). V lost 6 bases, J lost 2 bases, and 7 bases stayed unmatched. CDR3 DNA: TGTGCCAGTAGGCGGACAGGGCAACCCACAGATACGCAGTATTTT. Its translation is CASRRTGQPTDTQYF.

This chain uses TRBV7-2 with TRBJ2-7; TRBD1 agrees at 7 bases. J was trimmed by 4 bases and V by 3 bases; bases with no gene match: 6. This CDR3 is 14 amino acids long. Per germline, CDR1 SGHTA and CDR2 FQGNSA. The CDR3 is CASSFDRVSYEQYF. CDR3 nucleotide sequence: TGTGCCAGCAGCTTCGACAGGGTTTCGTACGAGCAGTACTTC.

The V call is TRBV6-7, the J call TRBJ2-7, with no clear D. TRBV6-7 is an open reading frame whose function is uncertain. V was clipped by 2 bases and J by 6 bases, with 11 bases between them. There are 13 residues in the CDR3. The CDR3 DNA follows: TGTGCCAGCAGTTACGCACCCAGTTCCGAGCAGTACTTC. Translated: CASSYAPSSEQYF.

The chain uses TRBV28 and TRBJ2-4, with TRBD1 identical over 10 bases. J was trimmed by 6 bases and V by 8 bases; bases with no gene match: 10. The CDR3 is 15 residues long. Germline V gene lookup returns CDR1 MDHEN and CDR2 SYDVKM. CDR3: CASGLYGQGGNIQYF. CDR3 in DNA: TGTGCCAGCGGGCTCTATGGACAGGGGGGAAACATTCAGTACTTC.

The chain combines TRBV2 with TRBJ1-6, with D tentatively TRBD1 (5 bases). The CDR3 sequence is 12 residues long. The germline V gene encodes CDR1 SNHLY and CDR2 FYNNEI. The germline V and J ends were trimmed by 8 bases and 6 bases, with 8 bases remaining between them. CDR3 loop: CASVQGNSPLHF. In nucleotides, the CDR3 is TGTGCCAGCGTTCAGGGTAATTCACCCCTCCACTTT.

This chain connects TRBV19 to TRBJ1-3; 7 bases are a match to TRBD1. The CDR3 loop spans 15 amino acids. The junction had 9 bases not matched to a gene; V was cut back by 7 bases and J by 3 bases. Germline V gene data show CDR1 as LNHDA and CDR2 as SQIVND (reference sequence). CDR3 residues: CASTTPGTVGNTIYF. Here the CDR3 DNA reads TGTGCCAGTACCACCCCCGGGACAGTTGGAAACACCATATATTTT.

The chain has TRBV11-2 and TRBJ2-1, with TRBD2 identical over 8 bases. The germline gives CDR1 SGHAT, CDR2 FQNNGV. V shed 2 bases and J 7 bases; nucleotides not matched to a gene: 10. This CDR3 is built from 16 residues. The DNA for the CDR3 is TGTGCCAGCAGCTTAAATTATCCGGGAGGGGAGAATGAGCAGTTCTTC. This translates into CASSLNYPGGENEQFF. Using reference TRBV11-2 and TRBJ2-1 for the parts outside the CDR3, the full variable domain is EAGVAQSPRYKIIEKRQSVAFWCNPISGHATLYWYQQILGQGPKLLIQFQNNGVVDDSQLPKDRFSAERLKGVDSTLKIQPAKLEDSAVYLCASSLNYPGGENEQFFGPGTRLTVL.

This clone has more than one count but fewer than ten. The chain couples TRBV5-1 to TRBJ2-3; the D gene is possibly TRBD1 (6 bases). The CDR3 has 15 amino acids. The V end lost 4 bases, the J end lost 0 bases, and 12 bases lay between the germline ends. Germline loops: CDR1 SGHRS, CDR2 YFSETQ. Here the CDR3 DNA reads TGCGCCAGCAGCCAGCGGACAGCTAGCACAGATACGCAGTATTTT. Translated: CASSQRTASTDTQYF.